These 15 T cell receptor beta chains originate from one sample sequenced in a study of CD8 T cells in ankylosing spondylitis. Each CDR3 protein is one row after TCRdb ran MiXCR on the 5' RACE reads. The sample carries under 250,000 distinct CDR3 sequences, under 8.5% recorded once. The sample was blood, either unsorted or a sorted T cell fraction (not recorded which). The receptors were gathered from a female donor with ankylosing spondylitis or in good health (not recorded which).

This clonotype was detected ten times or more. The rearrangement joins TRBV11-2 to TRBJ2-4, with 7 bases lining up with TRBD1. CDR1 SGHAT and CDR2 FQNNGV come from the germline V gene. The CDR3 length is 14 residues. The V segment lost 5 bases and the J segment 7 bases; nucleotides outside the gene matches: 8. CDR3: CASSRTGESNIQYF. CDR3 bases: TGTGCCAGCAGCCGAACAGGGGAGTCTAACATTCAGTACTTC.

This clonotype was found many times. The rearrangement joins TRBV30 to TRBJ1-1; possibly TRBD1 for D (6 bases). Germline values: CDR1 GTSNPN, CDR2 SVGIG (reference sequence). V dropped 2 bases and J dropped 5 bases, with 12 bases sitting between them. The CDR3 covers 13 residues. CDR3 residues: CAWSRQVGTEAFF. CDR3 bases: TGTGCCTGGAGTCGACAGGTCGGAACTGAAGCTTTCTTT. Full variable domain (outside the CDR3, taken from reference TRBV30 and TRBJ1-1): SQTIHQWPATLVQPVGSPLSLECTVEGTSNPNLYWYRQAAGRGLQLLFYSVGIGQISSEVPQNLSASRPQDRQFILSSKKLLLSDSGFYLCAWSRQVGTEAFFGQGTRLTVV.

This clonotype was counted a few times. The chain has TRBV18 and TRBJ1-1, with D uncertain. Trimming shortened V by 4 bases and J by 1 base, and 7 bases separated the two germline ends. CDR1 is KGHSH and CDR2 is LQKENI in the germline V gene. The length of the CDR3 is 13 residues. CDR3 DNA sequence: TGTGCCAGCTCACGTACGAAGAACACTGAAGCTTTCTTT. It is translated as CASSRTKNTEAFF.

In its sample, this clonotype was seen many times. V and J are TRBV29-1 and TRBJ2-5, with unresolved D. V was shortened by 4 bases and J by 3 bases, with 9 bases between the two germline ends. Germline lookup yields CDR1 SQVTM and CDR2 ANQGSEA. The CDR3 sequence is 12 residues long. CDR3 in DNA: TGCAGCGTTGGGGGAAGAGAAGAGACCCAGTACTTC. Its translation: CSVGGREETQYF. Full variable domain (rest looked up from reference TRBV29-1 and TRBJ2-5): SAVISQKPSRDICQRGTSLTIQCQVDSQVTMMFWYRQQPGQSLTLIATANQGSEATYESGFVIDKFPISRPNLTFSTLTVSNMSPEDSSIYLCSVGGREETQYFGPGTRLLVL.

As for this clonotype: A much more abundant neighbour one base away suggests this may be a read error. V is TRBV5-1 and J is TRBJ2-4; TRBD2 might be the D (6 bases). The V end lost 3 bases, the J end lost 2 bases, and 15 bases lay between the germline ends. In germline, CDR1 is SGHRS, CDR2 YFSETQ. This CDR3 has 16 residues. CDR3 sequence (DNA): TGCGCCAGCAGCTCACGGGAGACTTGGACCAAAAACATTCAGTACTTC. The encoded protein is CASSSRETWTKNIQYF. The entire variable domain, with the rest obtained from reference TRBV5-1 and TRBJ2-4, is as follows: KAGVTQTPRYLIKTRGQQVTLSCSPISGHRSVSWYQQTPGQGLQFLFEYFSETQRNKGNFPGRFSGRQFSNSRSEMNVSTLELGDSALYLCASSSRETWTKNIQYFGAGTRLSVL.

There are many counts of this clonotype. V and J are TRBV5-1 and TRBJ2-2, with 8 bases aligning to TRBD2. Trimming at V came to 6 bases and at J to 8 bases, leaving 12 bases not matched to a gene. The germline CDR1 and CDR2 sequences are SGHRS and YFSETQ. This CDR3 has 15 amino acids. CDR3 sequence: CASKQTSAGVGELFF. As DNA, the CDR3 is TGCGCCAGCAAGCAGACTAGCGCTGGTGTTGGGGAGCTGTTTTTT.

As to this clonotype: With a much larger clone just one base away, this may be a read error. The CDR3 nucleotides are TGTGCCAGCGGCCCTTTTTACCCCTCCTACGAGCAGTACTTC. Amino acid sequence: CASGPFYPSYEQYF. The genes are TRBV11-1 and TRBJ2-7; D not resolved. V was clipped by 8 bases and J by 0 bases, with 14 bases between them. The CDR3 consists of 14 residues. CDR1 is SGHAT and CDR2 is FQDESV in the germline V gene (reference sequence).

This clonotype was counted many times. The J gene is TRBJ1-1, the V gene TRBV7-2; D may be TRBD1 (6 bases). V shed 0 bases and J shed 8 bases, with 13 bases lying between them. Germline loops: CDR1 SGHTA, CDR2 FQGNSA. The CDR3 extends over 14 amino acids. The CDR3 region is CASSLALSGAEAFF. CDR3 bases: TGTGCCAGCAGCTTAGCGCTGTCAGGGGCCGAAGCTTTCTTT.

This clonotype was detected many times. The genes are TRBV20-1 and TRBJ2-1; TRBD2 aligns across 12 bases. Losses at the gene ends were 6 bases for V and 2 bases for J; bases not matched to a gene: 2. This CDR3 is built from 14 residues. In germline, CDR1 is DFQATT, CDR2 SNEGSKA (reference sequence). This CDR3 reads CSAGLAGPYNEQFF. CDR3 sequence (DNA): TGCAGTGCGGGACTAGCGGGTCCCTACAATGAGCAGTTCTTC.

This clonotype has a count of ten or more. The rearrangement links TRBV12-3 or TRBV12-4 to TRBJ2-7, with no clear D. The germline V and J ends were trimmed by 6 bases and 8 bases, with 17 bases remaining between them. This CDR3 is 13 amino acids long. CDR3 region: CASSPRAVIKQYF. The CDR3 DNA is TGTGCCAGCAGCCCACGGGCCGTCATCAAGCAGTACTTC.

This clonotype came up many times. The chain couples TRBV4-1 to TRBJ2-1; D may be TRBD1 (5 bases). Trimming shortened V by 3 bases and J by 5 bases, and 14 bases separated the two germline ends. The CDR3 has 15 amino acids. From germline, CDR1 is MGHRA and CDR2 YSYEKL. The CDR3 sequence is CASSHREGLDNEQFF. The CDR3 DNA is TGCGCCAGCAGCCACAGGGAAGGTCTAGACAATGAGCAGTTCTTC.

At least ten counts were recorded for this clonotype. The chain combines TRBV6-2 or TRBV6-3 with TRBJ2-7; a weak D match, TRBD2 (6 bases). CDR1 and CDR2 (germline): MNHEY, SVGEGT. V was trimmed by 8 bases and J by 1 base, leaving 9 bases between them. CDR3 length equals 12 residues. CDR3 region: CASGGGSYEQYF. CDR3 nucleotides: TGTGCCAGCGGGGGAGGATCCTACGAGCAGTACTTC.

This clonotype was counted many times. The rearrangement links TRBV24-1 to TRBJ2-4; TRBD1 matches at 10 bases. Trimming took 3 bases from V and 7 from J; bases not matched to a gene: 5. The CDR3 runs 15 residues. The germline CDR1 and CDR2 sequences are KGHDR and SFDVKD. CDR3 DNA sequence: TGTGCCACCAGTGATCCCGGGACAGGGGATAACATTCAGTACTTC. It codes for CATSDPGTGDNIQYF.

This clonotype was counted at least ten times. The chain recombines TRBV2 with TRBJ2-3; no clear D gene. V shed 5 bases and J shed 6 bases, with 12 bases lying between them. Germline V gene data show CDR1 as SNHLY and CDR2 as FYNNEI. The CDR3 length is 13 residues. The CDR3 protein is CASSTKKWDTQYF. CDR3 nucleotides: TGTGCCAGCAGTACCAAGAAATGGGATACGCAGTATTTT.

The gene calls are TRBV7-9 and TRBJ2-1; 7 nucleotides align to TRBD2. The CDR3 is 14 amino acids. Germline V gives CDR1 SEHNR, CDR2 FQNEAQ (reference sequence). V trimming: 2 bases; J trimming: 6 bases; junction bases outside the gene matches: 4. The CDR3 DNA is TGTGCCAGCAGCTTAAGGCGGGAGTCCAATGAGCAGTTCTTC. Protein sequence: CASSLRRESNEQFF.